This is a list of T cell receptor beta chains from one sample in a study of blood T cell repertoires in COVID-19. The repertoire was sequenced with immunoSEQ multiplex PCR; TCRdb's copy has only in-frame clones and lacks some. This sample has roughly 76,000 clones, with 70% to 90% found just once. The specimen sequenced was peripheral blood. These receptors came from a young man with acute or convalescent COVID-19. CDR3s include the opening cysteine and the closing phenylalanine or tryptophan. D genes are given only for firm matches.

d_call j_call v_call cdr3_aa
TRBD1 TRBJ2-4 TRBV19 CASSIEGTGGNDIQYF
TRBD2 TRBJ2-2 TRBV30 CAWRLAGVNTGELFF
NA TRBJ1-1 TRBV14 CASSQDLGAMNTEAFF
NA TRBJ2-5 TRBV12-3/TRBV12-4 CANRETQYF
NA TRBJ1-2 TRBV28 CASSLLTAAIIF
NA TRBJ2-7 TRBV7-2 CASSSLGSEQYF
NA TRBJ1-5 TRBV7-2 CASSPTGRNQPQHF
NA TRBJ2-1 TRBV25-1 CASSDLGGTGLYNEQFF
TRBD2 TRBJ2-1 TRBV11-3 CASSATSGSSPYGEQFF
NA TRBJ2-7 TRBV5-1 CASSLDGTPFTYEQYF
NA TRBJ2-2 TRBV7-7 CASSLSGTNTGELFF
TRBD2 TRBJ2-3 TRBV9 CASSVAGGAGGVSTDTQYF
TRBD1 TRBJ2-1 TRBV27 CASSSGQSSYNEQFF
NA TRBJ2-7 TRBV11-2 CASSLVLSTPYEQYF
TRBD1 TRBJ1-2 TRBV14 CASSQWAGGFYGYTF
NA TRBJ1-4 TRBV6-6 CASSYPVSGEKLFF
TRBD2 TRBJ2-1 TRBV18 CASSPWDYYNEQFF
TRBD2 TRBJ2-1 TRBV6-5 CASSFTLAGYNEQFF
NA TRBJ2-1 TRBV6-2/TRBV6-3 CASSYFTIRDPQGEQFF
NA TRBJ1-1 TRBV2 CASIKTEAFF
TRBD1 TRBJ2-5 TRBV7-7 CASSPFDRGRETQYF
TRBD1 TRBJ1-2 TRBV9 CASSAGPTGEVGGYTF
TRBD1 TRBJ2-2 TRBV19 CASSSTGGIAGELFF
NA TRBJ1-3 TRBV7-2 CASSLGETINTIYF
NA TRBJ1-4 TRBV12-1 CASSFAFGTGGQSRTNEKLFF
NA TRBJ1-2 TRBV5-8 CASSLFAVTGYTF
TRBD2 TRBJ2-2 TRBV15 CATSRPRLAGDTGELFF
NA TRBJ2-3 TRBV11-2 CASSWRSSADTQYF
TRBD1 TRBJ2-6 TRBV28 CASSLSPRGRSSGANVLTF
NA TRBJ2-7 TRBV6-5 CASRSSGATYEQYF
NA TRBJ1-5 TRBV15 CATSRDQGQPQHF
NA TRBJ2-1 TRBV2 CASSELAGMPSYNEQFF
NA TRBJ2-7 TRBV10-3 CAISPTRGGRNQYEQYF
NA TRBJ1-3 TRBV11-2 CASSFESGIDSGNTIYF
NA TRBJ2-2 TRBV7-9 CATRETGELFF
TRBD1 TRBJ2-7 TRBV7-7 CASSIDRVDMHHEQYF
TRBD2 TRBJ2-1 TRBV24-1 CATSEFTSGSSYNEQFF
TRBD2 TRBJ2-3 TRBV6-5 CASSYDSGRGTQYF
NA TRBJ2-5 TRBV6-5 CASSKLGRETQYF
NA TRBJ1-2 TRBV5-5 CASSSIWGGGYTF